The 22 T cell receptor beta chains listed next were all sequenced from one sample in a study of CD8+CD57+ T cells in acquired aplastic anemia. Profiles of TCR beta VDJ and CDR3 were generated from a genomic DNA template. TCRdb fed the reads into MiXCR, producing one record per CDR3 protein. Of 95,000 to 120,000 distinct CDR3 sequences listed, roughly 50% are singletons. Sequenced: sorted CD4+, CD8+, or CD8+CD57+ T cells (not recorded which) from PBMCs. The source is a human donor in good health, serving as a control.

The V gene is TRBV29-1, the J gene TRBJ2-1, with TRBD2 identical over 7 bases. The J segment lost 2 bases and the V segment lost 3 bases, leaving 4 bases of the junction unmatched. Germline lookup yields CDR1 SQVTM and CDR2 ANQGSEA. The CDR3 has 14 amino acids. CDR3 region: CSVEWREPYNEQFF. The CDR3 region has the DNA TGCAGCGTTGAGTGGCGGGAGCCCTACAATGAGCAGTTCTTC.

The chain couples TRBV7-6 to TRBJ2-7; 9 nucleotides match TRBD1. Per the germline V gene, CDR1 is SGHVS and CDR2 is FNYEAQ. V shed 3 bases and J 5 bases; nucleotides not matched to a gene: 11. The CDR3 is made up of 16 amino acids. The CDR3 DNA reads TGTGCCAGCAGCTTCCAGGGGGGACAGGGAGGAGACGAGCAGTACTTC. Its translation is CASSFQGGQGGDEQYF.

CDR3 bases: TGTGCCATCAGTGAGCGCGGACAGGCCAGCTCTGGAAACACCATATATTTT. This encodes CAISERGQASSGNTIYF. The rearrangement joins TRBV10-3 to TRBJ1-3, with TRBD1 matching 7 bases. The CDR3 loop spans 17 amino acids. Trimming at V came to 2 bases and at J to 0 bases, leaving 7 bases not matched to a gene. Per the germline V gene, CDR1 is ENHRY and CDR2 is SYGVKD.

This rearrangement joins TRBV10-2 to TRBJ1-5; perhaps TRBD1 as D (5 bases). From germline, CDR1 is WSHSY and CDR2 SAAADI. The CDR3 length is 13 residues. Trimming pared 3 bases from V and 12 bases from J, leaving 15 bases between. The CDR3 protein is CASSEPSGPHQHF. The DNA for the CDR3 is TGCGCCAGCAGTGAACCCTCGGGGCCACACCAGCATTTT.

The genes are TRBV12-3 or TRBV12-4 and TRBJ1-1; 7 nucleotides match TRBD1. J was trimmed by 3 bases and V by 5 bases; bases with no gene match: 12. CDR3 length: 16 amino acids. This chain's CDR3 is CASSPSTGWEDTEAFF. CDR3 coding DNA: TGTGCCAGCAGTCCCTCGACAGGGTGGGAGGACACTGAAGCTTTCTTT.

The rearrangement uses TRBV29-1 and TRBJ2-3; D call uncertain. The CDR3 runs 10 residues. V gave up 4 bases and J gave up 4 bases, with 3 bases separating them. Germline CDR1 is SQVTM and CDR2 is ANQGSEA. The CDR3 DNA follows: TGCAGCGTTGGGCCAGATACGCAGTATTTT. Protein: CSVGPDTQYF.

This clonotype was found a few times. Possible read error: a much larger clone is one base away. DNA of the CDR3: TGCGCCAGCAGCTCCACCGGGACTAGCGGTTACGAGCAGCACTTC. Protein: CASSSTGTSGYEQHF. V and J are TRBV5-1 and TRBJ2-7, with TRBD2 matching over 11 bases. This CDR3 region has 15 residues. Per germline, CDR1 SGHRS and CDR2 YFSETQ. Complete variable domain (other parts from reference TRBV5-1 and TRBJ2-7): KAGVTQTPRYLIKTRGQQVTLSCSPISGHRSVSWYQQTPGQGLQFLFEYFSETQRNKGNFPGRFSGRQFSNSRSEMNVSTLELGDSALYLCASSSTGTSGYEQHFGPGTRLTVT.

In DNA form, the CDR3 reads TGTGCCAGCAGTACTATGGGGGGTAACGAGCAGTACTTC. Translating gives CASSTMGGNEQYF. The J gene is TRBJ2-7, the V gene TRBV7-8; D is possibly TRBD2 (6 bases). The CDR3 loop spans 13 amino acids. V was clipped by 6 bases and J by 5 bases, with 14 bases between them. The germline V gene encodes CDR1 SGHVS and CDR2 FQNEAQ.

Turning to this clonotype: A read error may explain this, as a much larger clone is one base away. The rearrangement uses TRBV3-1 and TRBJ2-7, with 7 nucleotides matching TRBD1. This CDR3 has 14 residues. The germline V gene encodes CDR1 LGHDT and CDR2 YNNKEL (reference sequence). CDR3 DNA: TGTGCCAGCAGCGACAGGGAGAGCTCCTACGGGCAGTACTTC. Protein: CASSDRESSYGQYF.

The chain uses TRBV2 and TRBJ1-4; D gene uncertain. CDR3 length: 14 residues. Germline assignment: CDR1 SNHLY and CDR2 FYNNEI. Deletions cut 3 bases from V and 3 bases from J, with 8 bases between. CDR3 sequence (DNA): TGTGCCAGCAGTGAGGGGAATTCTAATGAAAAACTGTTTTTT. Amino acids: CASSEGNSNEKLFF.

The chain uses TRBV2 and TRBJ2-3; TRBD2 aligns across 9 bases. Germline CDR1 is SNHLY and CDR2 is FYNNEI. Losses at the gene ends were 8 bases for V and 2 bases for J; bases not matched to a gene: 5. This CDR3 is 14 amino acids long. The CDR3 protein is CASGERGATDTQYF. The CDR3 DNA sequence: TGTGCCAGCGGCGAGCGGGGGGCCACAGATACGCAGTATTTT.

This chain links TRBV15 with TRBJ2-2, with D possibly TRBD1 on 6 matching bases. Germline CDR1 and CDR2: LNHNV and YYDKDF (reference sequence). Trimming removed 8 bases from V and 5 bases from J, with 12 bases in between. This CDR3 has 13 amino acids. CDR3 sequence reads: CATSRQGTGELFF. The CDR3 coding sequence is TGTGCCACCTCACGTCAGGGGACCGGGGAGCTGTTTTTT. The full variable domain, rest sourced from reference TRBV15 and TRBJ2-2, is DAMVIQNPRYQVTQFGKPVTLSCSQTLNHNVMYWYQQKSSQAPKLLFHYYDKDFNNEADTPDNFQSRRPNTSFCFLDIRSPGLGDTAMYLCATSRQGTGELFFGEGSRLTVL.

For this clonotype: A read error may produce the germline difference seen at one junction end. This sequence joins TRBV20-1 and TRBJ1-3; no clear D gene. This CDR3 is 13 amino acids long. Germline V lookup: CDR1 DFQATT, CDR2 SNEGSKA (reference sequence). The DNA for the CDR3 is TGCAGTGTTAGAGTTGGGGTTGAAAACACCATATATTTT. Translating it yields CSVRVGVENTIYF.

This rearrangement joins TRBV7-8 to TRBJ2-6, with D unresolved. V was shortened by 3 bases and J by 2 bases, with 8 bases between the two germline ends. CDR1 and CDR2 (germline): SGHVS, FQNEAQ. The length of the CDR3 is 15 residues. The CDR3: CASSFQVTGANVLTF. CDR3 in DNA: TGTGCCAGCAGCTTCCAGGTTACTGGGGCCAACGTCCTGACTTTC.

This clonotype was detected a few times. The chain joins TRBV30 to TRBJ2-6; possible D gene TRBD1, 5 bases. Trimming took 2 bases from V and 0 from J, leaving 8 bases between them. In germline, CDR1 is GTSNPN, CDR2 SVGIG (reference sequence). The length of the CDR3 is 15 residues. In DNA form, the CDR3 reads TGTGCCTGGAGTCCAGGGTACTCTGGGGCCAACGTCCTGACTTTC. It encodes CAWSPGYSGANVLTF.

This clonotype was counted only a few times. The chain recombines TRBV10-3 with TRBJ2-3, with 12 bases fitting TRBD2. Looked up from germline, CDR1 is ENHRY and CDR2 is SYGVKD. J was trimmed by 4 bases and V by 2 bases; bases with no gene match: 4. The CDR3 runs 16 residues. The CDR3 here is CAISELSSGGADTQYF. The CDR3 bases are TGTGCCATCAGTGAGCTGTCTAGCGGGGGGGCAGATACGCAGTATTTT.

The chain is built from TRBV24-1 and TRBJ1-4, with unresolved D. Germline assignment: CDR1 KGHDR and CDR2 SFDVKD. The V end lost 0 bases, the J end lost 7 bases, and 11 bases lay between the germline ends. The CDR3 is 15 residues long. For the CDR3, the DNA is TGTGCCACCAGTGATTTGTATCGGTCCTTTGAAAAACTGTTTTTT. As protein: CATSDLYRSFEKLFF.

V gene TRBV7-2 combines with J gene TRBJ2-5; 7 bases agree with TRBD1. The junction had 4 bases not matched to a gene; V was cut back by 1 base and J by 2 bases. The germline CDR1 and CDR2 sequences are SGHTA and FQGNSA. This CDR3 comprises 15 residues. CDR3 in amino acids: CASSLVDRSQETQYF. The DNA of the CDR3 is TGTGCCAGCAGCTTAGTGGACAGGTCTCAAGAGACCCAGTACTTC.

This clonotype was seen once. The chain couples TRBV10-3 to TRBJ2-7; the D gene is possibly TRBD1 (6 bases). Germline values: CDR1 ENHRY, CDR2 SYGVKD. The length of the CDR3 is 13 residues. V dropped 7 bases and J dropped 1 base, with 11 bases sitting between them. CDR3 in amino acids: CAIKAGESYEQYF. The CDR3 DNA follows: TGTGCCATCAAGGCAGGGGAGTCCTACGAGCAGTACTTC.

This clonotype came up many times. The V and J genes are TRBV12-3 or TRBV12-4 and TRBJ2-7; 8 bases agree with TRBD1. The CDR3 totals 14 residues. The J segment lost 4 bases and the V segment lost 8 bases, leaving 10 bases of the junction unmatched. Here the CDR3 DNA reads TGTGCCAGCTCAAGGACAGGGAGAAGTTACGAGCAGTACTTC. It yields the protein CASSRTGRSYEQYF.

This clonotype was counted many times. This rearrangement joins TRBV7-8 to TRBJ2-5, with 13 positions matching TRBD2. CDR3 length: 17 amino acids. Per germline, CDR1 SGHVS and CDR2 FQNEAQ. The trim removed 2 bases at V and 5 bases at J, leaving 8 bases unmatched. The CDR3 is CASSLTLAGGPGETQYF. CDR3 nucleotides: TGTGCCAGCAGCTTAACACTAGCGGGGGGGCCGGGTGAGACCCAGTACTTC.

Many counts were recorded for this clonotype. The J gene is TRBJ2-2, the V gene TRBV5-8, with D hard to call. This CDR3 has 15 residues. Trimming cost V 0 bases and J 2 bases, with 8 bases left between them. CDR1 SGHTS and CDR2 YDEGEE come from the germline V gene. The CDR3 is CASSLGQDNTGELFF. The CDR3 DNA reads TGTGCCAGCAGCTTGGGGCAGGATAACACCGGGGAGCTGTTTTTT.